This is a list of T cell receptor beta chains from one sample in a study of blood T cell repertoires in COVID-19. Produced via immunoSEQ multiplex PCR; TCRdb's table is partial and in-frame only. Among some 150,000 clones listed, about 91% were seen once. The sequenced sample was peripheral blood. All receptors come from a woman aged 55 to 70 who had recovered from COVID-19. Both conserved end residues are part of each CDR3. D genes are given only for firm matches. Clone size, where shown, is once, few, many, or a class for clones that have expanded.

clone_size j_call d_call v_call cdr3_nt cdr3_aa
- TRBJ2-7 TRBD1 TRBV6-6 TGTGCCAGCAGAAATACCGGGACAGGGGAGGTCGAGCAGTACTTC CASRNTGTGEVEQYF
- TRBJ2-1 TRBD2 TRBV27 TGTGCCAGCAGGGCCGCACTAGCGGCGGGGAATGAGCAGTTCTTC CASRAALAAGNEQFF
once TRBJ2-5 TRBD2 TRBV28 TGTGCCAGCAGTTCTCTAGCGGGGGCTTGGGGGACCCAGTACTTC CASSSLAGAWGTQYF
- TRBJ2-7 - TRBV28 TGTGCCAGCATGACAGTTTGGTCCCACGAGCAGTACTTC CASMTVWSHEQYF
- TRBJ2-1 - TRBV11-2 TGTGCCAGCAGCCCTCAGGGGTACGAGCAGTTCTTC CASSPQGYEQFF
- TRBJ1-6 - TRBV2 TGTGCCAGCAGCTGGGGGGGTAGCTCCTATAATTCACCCCTCCACTTT CASSWGGSSYNSPLHF
- TRBJ2-3 - TRBV2 TGTGCCAGCGTACTCCGGGGGATCACAGATACGCAGTATTTT CASVLRGITDTQYF
- TRBJ1-2 - TRBV18 TGTGCCAGCTCACCCTCGAGTTCCCTAGATGGTGGCTACACCTTC CASSPSSSLDGGYTF
few TRBJ1-2 - TRBV6-2/TRBV6-3 TGTGCCAGCAACCCTAGTTGGGGGGACCTCCTTCAAACTGGCTACACCTTC CASNPSWGDLLQTGYTF
- TRBJ2-2 TRBD2 TRBV9 TGTGCCAGCAGCGTAGTAGTAGCGGGGGGCATCGGGGAGCTGTTTTTT CASSVVVAGGIGELFF
once TRBJ2-3 - TRBV5-5 TGTGCCAGCAGCGACCCAGGGTTAGCAGATACGCAGTATTTT CASSDPGLADTQYF
- TRBJ2-3 - TRBV6-5 TGTGCCAGCAGTACCCGGGGAAGGGGCACAGATACGCAGTATTTT CASSTRGRGTDTQYF
once TRBJ1-4 TRBD1 TRBV5-1 TGCGCCAGCAGTTCCACCGGGACAGGGAATGAAAAACTGTTTTTT CASSSTGTGNEKLFF
- TRBJ2-7 - TRBV28 TGTGCCAGCAGTTCCCGGGGGAGTTACGAGCAGTACTTC CASSSRGSYEQYF
- TRBJ1-5 - TRBV5-5 TGTGCCAGCAGCCTAGGAGGGGATCAGCCCCAGCATTTT CASSLGGDQPQHF
once TRBJ2-7 TRBD2 TRBV27 TGTGGACGGGGGGAGGGACCCTACGAGCAGTACTTC CGRGEGPYEQYF
- TRBJ2-6 - TRBV5-1 TGCGCCAGCACCCTCGGGGGTTCCGTTAGGTCTGGGGCCAACGTCCTGACTTTC CASTLGGSVRSGANVLTF
- TRBJ2-3 - TRBV20-1 TGCAGTGCCCACCTAGCAGATACGCAGTATTTT CSAHLADTQYF
- TRBJ2-6 - TRBV5-1 TGCGCCAGCAGCTTTATAAACTCTGGGGCCAACGTCCTGACTTTC CASSFINSGANVLTF
few TRBJ1-2 - TRBV28 TGTGCCAGCACCTCTGGTGGGGCTGATAACTATGGCTACACCTTC CASTSGGADNYGYTF
- TRBJ1-3 - TRBV19 TGTGCCAGTAGTATAGGCCGGACAGTGAACACCATATATTTT CASSIGRTVNTIYF
- TRBJ1-1 - TRBV7-9 TGTGCCAGCAGCTTAGAACGAACAGCCAGTGAAGCTTTCTTT CASSLERTASEAFF
- TRBJ2-3 - TRBV11-3 TGTGCCAGCAGCTTAGGTCTCTTTCGTAGCACAGATACGCAGTATTTT CASSLGLFRSTDTQYF
- TRBJ2-2 - TRBV27 TGTGCCAGCAGTTCTAGGGGTGCCGGCACCGGGGAGCTGTTTTTT CASSSRGAGTGELFF
- TRBJ2-5 - TRBV11-2 TGTGCCAGCAGCCACTGGGCCCTAGCGGAGACCCAGTACTTC CASSHWALAETQYF
- TRBJ2-4 - TRBV28 TGTGCCAGCAGTTTACTTCGTGACATTCAGTACTTC CASSLLRDIQYF
once TRBJ1-2 TRBD1 TRBV6-1 TGTGCCAGCAGTGACCTGGTTACAGGGGCTCGGGGCTACACCTTC CASSDLVTGARGYTF
once TRBJ2-1 TRBD2 TRBV5-5 TGTGCCAGCAGCTTGGGACTAGCGGGGGGGACAGGATCCTACAATGAGCAGTTCTTC CASSLGLAGGTGSYNEQFF
- TRBJ1-2 - TRBV6-1 TGTGCCAGCAGTGAAGCTTGGCAGAACTATGGCTACACCTTC CASSEAWQNYGYTF
- TRBJ1-6 TRBD1 TRBV28 TGTGCCAGCAGTAAAACTGGAACCCGGGACAGGTACCACTTT CASSKTGTRDRYHF
- TRBJ2-5 - TRBV5-1 TGCGCCAGCGCCCTGGCGCAGGTACCCCAAGAGACCCAGTACTTC CASALAQVPQETQYF